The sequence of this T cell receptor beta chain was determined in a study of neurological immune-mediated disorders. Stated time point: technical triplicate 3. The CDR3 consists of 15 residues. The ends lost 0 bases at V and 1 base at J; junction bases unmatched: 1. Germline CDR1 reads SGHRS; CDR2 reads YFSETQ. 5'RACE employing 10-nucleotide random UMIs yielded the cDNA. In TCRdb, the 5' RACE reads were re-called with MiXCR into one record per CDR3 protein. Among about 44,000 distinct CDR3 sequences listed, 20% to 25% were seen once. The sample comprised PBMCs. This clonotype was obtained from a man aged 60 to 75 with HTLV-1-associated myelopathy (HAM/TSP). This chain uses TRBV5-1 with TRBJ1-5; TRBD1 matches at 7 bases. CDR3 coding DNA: TGCGCCAGCAGCTTGGAGGGGGCCAGCAATCAGCCCCAGCATTTT. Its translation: CASSLEGASNQPQHF. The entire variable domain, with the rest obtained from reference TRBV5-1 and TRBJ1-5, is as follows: KAGVTQTPRYLIKTRGQQVTLSCSPISGHRSVSWYQQTPGQGLQFLFEYFSETQRNKGNFPGRFSGRQFSNSRSEMNVSTLELGDSALYLCASSLEGASNQPQHFGDGTRLSIL.